The sequence of this TCR beta chain was determined in a study of blood T cell repertoires in COVID-19. Study as a whole: The samples span acute and convalescent COVID-19 from the United States, Italy and Spain. Sample material is recorded as cDNA or gDNA derived from T cells, B-cell-depleted T cells, or PBMCs.

This CDR3 is 16 amino acids long. Germline V gene data show CDR1 as MGHRA and CDR2 as YSYEKL. V lost 3 bases, J lost 1 base, and 15 bases lay in between. Under the authors' procedure: Researchers report that nucleated cell counts were estimated from reference gene primer amplification. Generated by immunoSEQ multiplex PCR, the TCRdb table keeps only in-frame clones and is missing some. The D gene and trimming were derived from the DNA, and the V and J assignments and clone size from that table. The sample lists 400,000 or so clones; approximately 86% were seen once. The sequence came from a human donor in a cohort sampled during active COVID-19. Sequencing used peripheral blood. The rearrangement uses TRBV4-1 and TRBJ2-5; D is ambiguous. The CDR3 nucleotides read TGCGCCAGCAGCCATCCAATCCACAGTACCCAAGAGACCCAGTACTTC. Protein product: CASSHPIHSTQETQYF.